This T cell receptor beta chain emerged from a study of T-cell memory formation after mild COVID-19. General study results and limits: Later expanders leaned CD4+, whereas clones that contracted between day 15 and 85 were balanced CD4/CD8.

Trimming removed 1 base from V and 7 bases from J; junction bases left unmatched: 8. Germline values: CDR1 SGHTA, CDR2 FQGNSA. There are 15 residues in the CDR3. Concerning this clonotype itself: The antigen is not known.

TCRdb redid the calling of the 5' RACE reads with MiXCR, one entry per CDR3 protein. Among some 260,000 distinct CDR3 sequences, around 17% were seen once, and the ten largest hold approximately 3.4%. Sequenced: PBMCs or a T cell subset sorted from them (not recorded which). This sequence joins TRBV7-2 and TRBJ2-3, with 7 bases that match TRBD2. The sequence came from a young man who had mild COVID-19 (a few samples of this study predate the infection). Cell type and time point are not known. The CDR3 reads CASSLEWGGVNTQYF. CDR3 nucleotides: TGTGCCAGCAGCTTAGAGTGGGGGGGTGTAAATACGCAGTATTTT.